The entry below describes one TCR beta chain. The junction shows a germline mismatch at one end, possibly a read error. TCRdb keeps only in-frame clones here, not all; method: immunoSEQ multiplex PCR. Of some 100,000 clones in the sample, approximately 84% were seen once. Looked up from germline, CDR1 is MNHEY and CDR2 is SVGEGT. The CDR3 consists of 12 residues. The sample originates from a study of control samples from healthy donors and cancer patients. V usage is TRBV6-2 or TRBV6-3 and J usage is TRBJ1-2; a possible D gene is TRBD1 (5 bases). The sample taken for sequencing was blood. The receptor's source is a woman in her forties or fifties in good health. The CDR3 DNA reads as TGTGCCAGCAGTAACTCGGGGCATGGCTACACCTTC. This gives the protein CASSNSGHGYTF.